Each of the 25 T cell receptor beta chains below was sequenced from the same sample in a study of identical twins. One entry per CDR3 protein results from TCRdb running MiXCR on the 5' RACE reads. The sample carries 200,000 to 250,000 distinct CDR3 sequences, approximately 5.9% recorded once. The sample also formed part of further work on T cells expressing NK-cell markers.

Sequenced sample: CD8+ T cells sorted from blood. All receptors come from a young woman in good health.

This clonotype has at least ten counts. This chain links TRBV6-5 with TRBJ2-3; 10 bases are a match to TRBD2. The germline gives CDR1 MNHEY, CDR2 SVGAGI. The CDR3 is 16 residues long. Germline trimming cut 5 bases from V and 4 bases from J; bases unmatched to any gene: 9. The CDR3 here is CASSTPLAGEADTQYF. CDR3 coding DNA: TGTGCCAGCAGTACCCCTCTAGCGGGAGAGGCAGATACGCAGTATTTT.

This clonotype was recorded a few times. The chain combines TRBV2 with TRBJ2-5, with D uncertain. CDR3 length equals 11 residues. Germline-derived CDR1 and CDR2 are SNHLY and FYNNEI. As DNA, the CDR3 is TGTGTCCTCGAGCGTGTGGAGACCCAGTACTTC. It codes for CVLERVETQYF.

About this clonotype: A junction boundary mismatches the germline segment, possibly from a read error. This chain uses TRBV12-5 with TRBJ2-7, with a tentative D call TRBD1 (5 bases). In germline, CDR1 is LGHNT, CDR2 FRNRAP. This CDR3 contains 12 residues. In DNA form, the CDR3 reads TGTGCTAGTGGTTTAGCAGACAGTTTCTTTCTTTTC. Translated: CASGLADSFFLF.

This clonotype was counted between two and nine times. The chain links TRBV12-3 or TRBV12-4 to TRBJ2-5; D ambiguous. This CDR3 has 19 residues. Trimming removed 4 bases from V and 5 bases from J, with 29 bases in between. This chain's CDR3 is CASSYSPLGPSRVWETQYF. CDR3 coding DNA: TGTGCCAGCAGTTATTCTCCCCTTGGGCCGTCCCGGGTGTGGGAGACCCAGTACTTC.

The chain links TRBV14 to TRBJ2-4; D might be TRBD1 (6 bases). CDR3 length: 15 residues. V lost 3 bases, J lost 0 bases, and 9 bases lay in between. Germline assignment: CDR1 SGHDN and CDR2 FVKESK. As DNA, the CDR3 is TGTGCCAGCAGCCATCTAGGGGGAGCCAAAAACATTCAGTACTTC. This codes for CASSHLGGAKNIQYF.

This clonotype was detected a few times. The chain has TRBV18 and TRBJ2-7; 7 bases agree with TRBD2. The germline V gene has CDR1 KGHSH and CDR2 LQKENI. The CDR3 runs 16 residues. With 4 bases clipped from V and 2 bases from J, the junction kept 11 bases outside the gene matches. CDR3 coding DNA: TGTGCCAGCTCACTGGGACCGGGACTAACGACCTACGAGCAGTACTTC. Amino acids: CASSLGPGLTTYEQYF.

The chain combines TRBV19 with TRBJ2-7, with D possibly matching TRBD2 (5 bases). V was pared by 6 bases and J by 0 bases, with 12 bases between. The germline V gene has CDR1 LNHDA and CDR2 SQIVND (reference sequence). The CDR3 is 14 residues long. In DNA, the CDR3 is TGTGCCAGTAGCTTTAAAGGGAGCTCCTACGAGCAGTACTTC. Amino acid sequence: CASSFKGSSYEQYF.

This clonotype turned up a few times. The chain combines TRBV4-3 with TRBJ2-2; 7 nucleotides agree with TRBD2. The germline V gene encodes CDR1 LGHNA and CDR2 YSLEER. The V segment lost 1 base and the J segment 5 bases; nucleotides outside the gene matches: 4. The CDR3 is 15 amino acids. For the CDR3, the DNA is TGCGCCAGCAGCCAAGGCGGGAGTAAAACCGGGGAGCTGTTTTTT. This translates into CASSQGGSKTGELFF.

The chain is built from TRBV12-3 or TRBV12-4 and TRBJ1-1; 7 nucleotides line up with TRBD1. This CDR3 region has 14 residues. Trimming at V came to 5 bases and at J to 1 base, leaving 4 bases not matched to a gene. CDR3 residues: CASSGGTANTEAFF. CDR3 sequence (DNA): TGTGCCAGCAGTGGGGGGACAGCGAACACTGAAGCTTTCTTT.

This clonotype has more than one count but fewer than ten. The chain uses TRBV5-8 and TRBJ2-1; 7 bases are a match to TRBD2. Unmatched junction bases numbered 8, after V lost 4 bases and J lost 4 bases. The CDR3 totals 15 residues. Germline V gene lookup returns CDR1 SGHTS and CDR2 YDEGEE. CDR3 DNA sequence: TGTGCCAGCAGCCATCTAGCGGAGGCGTACAATGAGCAGTTCTTC. Translated: CASSHLAEAYNEQFF.

This clonotype was found a few times. The V gene is TRBV6-1, the J gene TRBJ2-1; D remains ambiguous. The V gene's germline CDR1 is MNHNS and CDR2 SASEGT. This CDR3 comprises 13 residues. V was clipped by 6 bases and J by 8 bases, with 14 bases between them. DNA for the CDR3: TGTGCCAGCAGCGGACGGACCCACCATGAGCAGTTCTTC. It specifies CASSGRTHHEQFF.

This clonotype was counted only a few times. The V call is TRBV6-5, the J call TRBJ1-1, with a tentative D call TRBD1 (6 bases). CDR3 size: 15 residues. V dropped 2 bases and J dropped 1 base, with 11 bases sitting between them. Per the germline V gene, CDR1 is MNHEY and CDR2 is SVGAGI. Here the CDR3 DNA reads TGTGCCAGCAGTTACGGAACACAGGGGAACACTGAAGCTTTCTTT. Its translation: CASSYGTQGNTEAFF.

This clonotype has more than one count but fewer than ten. The rearrangement links TRBV25-1 to TRBJ2-3; TRBD1 aligns across 9 bases. CDR1 is MGHDK, CDR2 SYGVNS, per germline. The CDR3 totals 15 residues. Losses at the gene ends were 8 bases for V and 0 bases for J; bases not matched to a gene: 6. DNA for the CDR3: TGTGCCAGCGGCCGACAGGGGGATAGCACAGATACGCAGTATTTT. Amino acids: CASGRQGDSTDTQYF.

The table lists this clonotype with many counts. The gene calls are TRBV27 and TRBJ2-3; D possibly uses TRBD1 or TRBD2 (5 bases each). The CDR3 is 15 amino acids. Trimming removed 3 bases at V and 14 bases at J, with 24 bases between. CDR1 is MNHEY, CDR2 SMNVEV, per germline (reference sequence). The DNA of the CDR3 is TGTGCCAGCAGTTTTAACATCGGGGACGGATTAGACGCGTATTTT. This translates into CASSFNIGDGLDAYF.

This clonotype was counted ten times or more. The rearrangement joins TRBV11-1 to TRBJ2-1, with 12 bases aligning to TRBD2. After removal of 10 bases from V and 5 bases from J, the junction contained 18 bases not matched to a gene. The CDR3 contains 18 residues. Germline lookup yields CDR1 SGHAT and CDR2 FQDESV (reference sequence). CDR3 amino acids: CATLREILAGGYNNEQFF. Written as DNA, the CDR3 is TGTGCCACCCTCCGCGAAATACTAGCGGGAGGCTATAACAATGAGCAGTTCTTC.

V and J are TRBV4-1 and TRBJ2-1; no reliable D call. CDR1 and CDR2 from the germline V gene are MGHRA and YSYEKL. CDR3 length: 13 residues. Deletions cut 1 base from V and 10 bases from J, with 11 bases between. The CDR3 sequence: CASSQATRLEQFF. CDR3 DNA sequence: TGCGCCAGCAGCCAAGCTACCCGCCTCGAGCAGTTCTTC.

This clonotype appeared a few times. The chain is built from TRBV10-2 and TRBJ1-2, with no clear D. Trimming left V 8 bases short and J 5 bases short, with 12 bases between. CDR1 WSHSY and CDR2 SAAADI come from the germline V gene. The CDR3 totals 12 residues. The CDR3 sequence: CASSYSYYGYTF. CDR3 in DNA: TGCGCCAGCTCCTACAGCTATTATGGCTACACCTTC.

This clonotype has just a few counts. The rearrangement uses TRBV14 and TRBJ2-7, with a weak D call TRBD2 (5 bases). Germline CDR1 reads SGHDN; CDR2 reads FVKESK. The CDR3 loop spans 15 amino acids. Between the trimmed V and J ends, which lost 0 bases and 7 bases, there was a span of 16 bases. CDR3 sequence reads: CASSQDQRIAREQYF. DNA of the CDR3: TGTGCCAGCAGCCAAGATCAGCGGATCGCTAGGGAGCAGTACTTC.

This clonotype was found many times. V usage is TRBV12-3 or TRBV12-4 and J usage is TRBJ1-4, with TRBD1 identical over 9 bases. After removal of 4 bases from V and 2 bases from J, the junction contained 8 bases not matched to a gene. This CDR3 contains 17 residues. The CDR3 reads CASSSTGGAKTNEKLFF. The CDR3 DNA follows: TGTGCCAGCAGTTCAACAGGGGGCGCGAAGACTAATGAAAAACTGTTTTTT.

This clonotype was recorded many times. The genes are TRBV19 and TRBJ2-3; D tentatively fits TRBD1 or TRBD2 (6 bases each). The germline CDR1 and CDR2 sequences are LNHDA and SQIVND (reference sequence). The CDR3 runs 14 residues. V lost 6 bases to trimming and J lost 2 bases, with 12 bases between them. The CDR3 DNA reads as TGTGCCAGTAGAGGGGGGCTCTTCACAGATACGCAGTATTTT. Protein product: CASRGGLFTDTQYF.

Written as DNA, the CDR3 is TGCAGCGTGGAGGGGACAGGGCCTGAGCAGTTCTTC. This codes for CSVEGTGPEQFF. The V and J genes are TRBV29-1 and TRBJ2-1, with 9 nucleotides matching TRBD1. This CDR3 comprises 12 residues. V lost 6 bases and J lost 9; bases outside the gene matches: 6. CDR1 and CDR2 (germline): SQVTM, ANQGSEA.

This clonotype was picked up a small number of times. The genes are TRBV12-3 or TRBV12-4 and TRBJ2-3; maybe TRBD1 (6 bases). V dropped 3 bases and J dropped 1 base, with 20 bases sitting between them. This CDR3 is built from 18 residues. The CDR3 protein is CASSFPLDSVSGTDTQYF. The CDR3 DNA reads TGTGCCAGCAGTTTTCCCCTGGACAGTGTGAGCGGCACAGATACGCAGTATTTT.

The chain carries TRBV6-1 and TRBJ2-3; possible D gene TRBD1, 5 bases. CDR3 size: 15 residues. Trimming shortened V by 6 bases and J by 1 base, and 14 bases separated the two germline ends. Germline V gene sequence: CDR1 MNHNS, CDR2 SASEGT. The CDR3 spells CASSTTEVGTDTQYF. As DNA, the CDR3 is TGTGCCAGCAGCACGACAGAGGTCGGCACAGATACGCAGTATTTT.

The chain recombines TRBV29-1 with TRBJ2-2, with D possibly TRBD1 on 6 matching bases. The length of the CDR3 is 14 residues. V was cut by 0 bases and J by 4 bases, with 9 bases left in between. Germline-derived CDR1 and CDR2 are SQVTM and ANQGSEA. The CDR3 spells CSVEEAGVTGELFF. CDR3 coding DNA: TGCAGCGTTGAAGAGGCAGGGGTCACCGGGGAGCTGTTTTTT.

This clonotype was observed a few times. The V call is TRBV12-3 or TRBV12-4, the J call TRBJ1-3; D not certain. The CDR3 covers 14 residues. Trimming took 5 bases from V and 4 from J, leaving 12 bases between them. CDR3 nucleotide sequence: TGTGCCAGCAGTCTCCTCGGACTCGGAAACACCATATATTTT. Its protein is CASSLLGLGNTIYF.